The present entry profiles one TCR beta chain with its context. Its binding antigen is unknown. The CDR3 goes from the cysteine to the phenylalanine over 13 residues. No DNA is recorded. From the germline V gene, CDR1 is MRHNA and CDR2 is SNTAGT. This record belongs to a study of monozygotic twins with inflammatory bowel disease (dated by TCRdb to 2018 to 2020). Study-wide context: The full study comprised about 28 monozygotic twin pairs: nine German pairs (four IBD-concordant, five IBD-discordant) and 19 IBD-discordant Danish pairs. Within discordant pairs, disease-associated traits were sought mainly by comparing IBD patients with their genetically identical healthy co-twins. Each individual had, on average, about 151 000 unique TCRalpha sequences and 181 000 unique TCRbeta sequences available for analysis.

The library came from 5' RACE. The input for every TCR library was 3500 ng of total RNA. For each sample, cDNA synthesis with SMARTScribe reverse transcriptase was split into eight separate reactions. During cDNA synthesis, template switching was used to introduce unique molecular identifiers that contained a 6-nucleotide sample barcode. Amplification of TCRalpha and TCRbeta cDNA involved two nested PCRs of roughly 17 and 9 cycles, and each PCR was followed by bead purification. Before amplification, the cDNA was treated with uracil DNA-glycosylase and purified using the QIAquick PCR purification kit. In the second PCR, Illumina TruSeq-compatible adapters and sample-specific barcodes were added. TapeStation and Qubit were used to check library quality and concentration, and roughly 4.6 ng of each library was pooled. Sequencing of the pooled libraries was done on an Illumina HiSeq2500 single-index Rapid Run using custom sequencing primers and 2 x 100 bp reads. On the authors' methods: UMI-based consensus assembly with MiGEC version 1.2.6 was used to correct PCR and sequencing errors. MiXCR version 2.1.1 was used for V(D)J alignment, clonotype assembly and CDR3 extraction. Gene usage, clonotype sharing and MAIT/NKT TCR abundance were normalised by analysing the top 1000, 10 000 and 20 000 clonotypes per sample. Diversity was computed as the inverse Simpson index with the vegan R package after downsampling to 27 000 UMIs. Paired Mann-Whitney U tests were applied to discordant twin pairs, and Benjamini-Hochberg correction was used for multiple testing. Based on TCRdb reprocessing of the reads, there is one entry per CDR3 protein sequence, and DNA is missing. The V and J calls, along with clone size, are taken from TCRdb and not from the paper's own processing. The sample's table covers about 210,000 distinct CDR3 sequences. The ten most abundant clones make up about 8% of the sample.

Here is what the overall study found, with its caveats: Background noise and inter-individual variability may have been introduced into the repertoires by the differing immunosuppressive treatments among patients. A decrease in TCRbeta repertoire diversity, as measured by inverse Simpson index, was observed in IBD patients compared with their healthy co-twins. Different T cell subtypes could not be distinguished in the analysis. The results gave no support for a single strong signal or clonotype linked to IBD. Concordant and discordant twins showed no difference in repertoire similarity, possibly because of limited statistical power. Compared with healthy twins, IBD patients had fewer clonotypes in common with other individuals, a difference most pronounced in patients showing signs of disease activity.

From each donor, an approximately 2.5 ml peripheral blood sample was drawn into PAXgene tubes and stored at -80 degrees C. Without T cell sorting, total RNA was isolated from whole blood using the PAXgene blood miRNA kit on an automated QIAcube. Peripheral blood from monozygotic twin pairs who were concordant or discordant for inflammatory bowel disease underwent deep TCRalpha and TCRbeta repertoire profiling using unique molecular barcoding. For every twin pair, smoking habits were documented, and each individual was categorised as a current, former or never smoker. The sequenced sample was blood. Here the chain combines TRBV6-4 and TRBJ2-3; there is no DNA to check the TCRdb D call of TRBD2. This sequence was found in a human donor with ulcerative colitis or Crohn's disease, or a healthy co-twin of an affected twin (not recorded which). CDR3 region: CASSERVTDTQYF.